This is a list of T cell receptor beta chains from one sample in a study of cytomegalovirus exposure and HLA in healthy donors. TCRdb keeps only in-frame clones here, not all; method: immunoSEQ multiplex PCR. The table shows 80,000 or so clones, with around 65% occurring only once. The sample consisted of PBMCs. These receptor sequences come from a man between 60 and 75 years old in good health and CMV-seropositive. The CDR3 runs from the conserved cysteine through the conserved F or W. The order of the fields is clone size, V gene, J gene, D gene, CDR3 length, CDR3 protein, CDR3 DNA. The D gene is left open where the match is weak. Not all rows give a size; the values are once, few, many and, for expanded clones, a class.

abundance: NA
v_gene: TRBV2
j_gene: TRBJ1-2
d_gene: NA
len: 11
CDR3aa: CASRLNYGYTF
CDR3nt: TGTGCCAGCAGGCTAAACTATGGCTACACCTTC

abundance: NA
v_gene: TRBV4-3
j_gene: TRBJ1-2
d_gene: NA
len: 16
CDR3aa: CASSQDFDRLNYGYTF
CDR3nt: TGCGCCAGCAGCCAAGATTTCGACAGACTTAACTATGGCTACACCTTC

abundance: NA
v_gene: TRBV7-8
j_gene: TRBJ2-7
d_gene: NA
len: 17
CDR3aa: CASSLRWRRDAVYEQYF
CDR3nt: TGTGCCAGCAGCTTAAGGTGGAGGAGGGACGCAGTATACGAGCAGTACTTC

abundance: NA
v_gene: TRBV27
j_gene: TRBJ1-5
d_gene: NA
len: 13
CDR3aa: CASSPPGDQPQHF
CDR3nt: TGTGCCAGCAGTCCACCCGGGGATCAGCCCCAGCATTTT

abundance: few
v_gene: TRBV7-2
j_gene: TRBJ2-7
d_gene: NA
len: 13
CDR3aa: CASSTPTSYEQYF
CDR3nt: TGTGCCAGCAGCACTCCGACAAGCTACGAGCAGTACTTC

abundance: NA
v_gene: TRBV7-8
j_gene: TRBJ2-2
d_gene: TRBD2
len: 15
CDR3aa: CASSLGLANTGELFF
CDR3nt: TGTGCCAGCAGCCTCGGACTAGCGAACACCGGGGAGCTGTTTTTT

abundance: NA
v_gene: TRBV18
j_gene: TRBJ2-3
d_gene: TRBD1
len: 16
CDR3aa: CASSPLAGGNTDTQYF
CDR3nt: TGTGCCAGCTCACCATTGGCAGGGGGTAACACAGATACGCAGTATTTT

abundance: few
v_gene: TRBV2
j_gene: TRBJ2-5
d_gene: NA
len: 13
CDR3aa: CASSELQEETQYF
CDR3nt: TGTGCCAGCAGTGAACTGCAGGAAGAGACCCAGTACTTC

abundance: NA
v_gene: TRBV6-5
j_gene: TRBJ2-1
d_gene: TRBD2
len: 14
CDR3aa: CASSYGTSFYEQFF
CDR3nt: TGTGCCAGCAGTTACGGGACTAGCTTTTATGAGCAGTTCTTC

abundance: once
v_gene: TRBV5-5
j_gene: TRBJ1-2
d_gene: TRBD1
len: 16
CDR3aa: CASSLSTGRVDYGYTF
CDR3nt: TGTGCCAGCAGCCTGTCGACAGGGCGAGTAGACTATGGCTACACCTTC

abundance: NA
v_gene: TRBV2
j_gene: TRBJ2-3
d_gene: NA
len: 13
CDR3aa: CASKGTSTDTQYF
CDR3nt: TGTGCCAGCAAAGGGACTAGCACAGATACGCAGTATTTT

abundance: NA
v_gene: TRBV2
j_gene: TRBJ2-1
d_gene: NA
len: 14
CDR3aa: CASSEERERDEQFF
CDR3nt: TGTGCCAGCAGTGAGGAACGGGAGAGGGATGAGCAGTTCTTC

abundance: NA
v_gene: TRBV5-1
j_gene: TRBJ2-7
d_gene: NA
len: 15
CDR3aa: CASSLQGPPTYEQYF
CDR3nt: TGCGCCAGCTCCCTTCAGGGCCCACCTACCTACGAGCAGTACTTC

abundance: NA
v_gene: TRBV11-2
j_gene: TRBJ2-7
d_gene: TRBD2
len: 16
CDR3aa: CASSLDSRLAAYEQYF
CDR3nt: TGTGCCAGCAGCTTAGATTCCCGGCTAGCGGCCTACGAGCAGTACTTC

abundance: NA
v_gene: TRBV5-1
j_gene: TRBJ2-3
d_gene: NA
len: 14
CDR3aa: CASSMTASTDTQYF
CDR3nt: TGCGCCAGCAGCATGACAGCTAGCACAGATACGCAGTATTTT

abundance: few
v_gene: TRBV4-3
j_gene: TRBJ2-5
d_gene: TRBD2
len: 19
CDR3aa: CASSQDFGVVAGGLETQYF
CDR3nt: TGCGCCAGCAGCCAAGATTTCGGGGTGGTAGCGGGGGGCTTGGAGACCCAGTACTTC

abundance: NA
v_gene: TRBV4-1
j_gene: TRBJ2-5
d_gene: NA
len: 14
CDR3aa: CASSQVPGEETQYF
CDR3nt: TGCGCCAGCAGCCAAGTCCCAGGGGAGGAGACCCAGTACTTC

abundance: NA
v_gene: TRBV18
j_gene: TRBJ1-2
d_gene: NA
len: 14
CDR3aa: CASSPRQTNYGYTF
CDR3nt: TGTGCCAGCTCACCCCGACAGACTAACTATGGCTACACCTTC

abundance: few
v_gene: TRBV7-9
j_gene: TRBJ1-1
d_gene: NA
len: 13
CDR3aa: CASSPYQNTEAFF
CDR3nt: TGTGCCAGCAGCCCCTATCAGAACACTGAAGCTTTCTTT

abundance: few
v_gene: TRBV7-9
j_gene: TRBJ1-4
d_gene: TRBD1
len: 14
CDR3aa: CASSLSQGDEKLFF
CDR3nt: TGTGCCAGCAGCTTAAGCCAGGGGGACGAAAAACTGTTTTTT

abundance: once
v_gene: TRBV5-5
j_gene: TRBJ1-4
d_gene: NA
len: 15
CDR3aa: CASSSNWGRSEKLFF
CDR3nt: TGTGCCAGCAGCTCCAACTGGGGGCGGAGCGAAAAACTGTTTTTT

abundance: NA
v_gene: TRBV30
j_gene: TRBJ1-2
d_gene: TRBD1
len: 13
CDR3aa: CAWRGQGNYGYTF
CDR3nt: TGTGCCTGGAGAGGACAGGGTAACTATGGCTACACCTTC

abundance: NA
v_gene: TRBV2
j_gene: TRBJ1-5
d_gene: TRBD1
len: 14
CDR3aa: CASRPDRVGQPQHF
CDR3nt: TGTGCCAGCAGACCAGACAGGGTGGGTCAGCCCCAGCATTTT

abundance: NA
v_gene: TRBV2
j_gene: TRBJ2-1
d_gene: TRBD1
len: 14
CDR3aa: CASSATGGYNEQFF
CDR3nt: TGTGCCAGCAGCGCGACAGGGGGGTACAATGAGCAGTTCTTC

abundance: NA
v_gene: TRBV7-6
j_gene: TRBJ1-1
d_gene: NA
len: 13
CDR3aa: CASSYRVETEAFF
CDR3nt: TGTGCCAGCAGCTACAGGGTAGAGACTGAAGCTTTCTTT

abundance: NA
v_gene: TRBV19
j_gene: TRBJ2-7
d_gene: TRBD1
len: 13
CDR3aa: CASSGDSSYEQYF
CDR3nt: TGTGCCAGTAGCGGGGACAGCTCCTACGAGCAGTACTTC

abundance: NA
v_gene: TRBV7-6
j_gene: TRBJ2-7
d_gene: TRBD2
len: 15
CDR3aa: CASSLGTSASYEQYF
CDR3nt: TGTGCCAGCAGCTTAGGGACTAGCGCTTCCTACGAGCAGTACTTC

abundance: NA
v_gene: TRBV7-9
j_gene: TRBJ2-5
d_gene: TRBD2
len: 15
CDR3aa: CATRNLSGLKETQYF
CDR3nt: TGTGCCACCCGGAACCTTAGCGGGTTAAAAGAGACCCAGTACTTC

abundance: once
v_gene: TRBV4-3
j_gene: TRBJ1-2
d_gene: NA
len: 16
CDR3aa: CASSQDLTVRVYGYTF
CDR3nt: TGCGCCAGCAGCCAAGATTTAACCGTGAGGGTCTATGGCTACACCTTC

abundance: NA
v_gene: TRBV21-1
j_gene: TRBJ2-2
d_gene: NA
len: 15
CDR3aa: CARLQTGKNTGELFF
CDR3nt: TGTGCCAGACTTCAGACAGGGAAGAACACCGGGGAGCTGTTTTTT

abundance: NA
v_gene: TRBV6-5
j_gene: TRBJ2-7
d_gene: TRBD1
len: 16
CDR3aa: CASSYSGTGQVGEQYF
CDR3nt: TGTGCCAGCAGTTACTCGGGGACAGGACAGGTTGGCGAGCAGTACTTC

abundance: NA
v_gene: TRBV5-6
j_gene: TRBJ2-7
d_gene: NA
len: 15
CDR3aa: CASSLADETAYEQYF
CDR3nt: TGTGCCAGCAGCTTGGCCGATGAGACAGCCTACGAGCAGTACTTC

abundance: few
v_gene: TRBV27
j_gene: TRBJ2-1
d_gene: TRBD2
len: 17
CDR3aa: CASKGGLGGRAYNEQFF
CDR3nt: TGTGCCAGCAAGGGTGGGCTTGGCGGGAGGGCCTACAATGAGCAGTTCTTC

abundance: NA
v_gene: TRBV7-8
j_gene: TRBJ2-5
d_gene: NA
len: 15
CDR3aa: CASSLSRGWEETQYF
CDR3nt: TGTGCCAGCAGCTTATCCAGGGGTTGGGAAGAGACCCAGTACTTC

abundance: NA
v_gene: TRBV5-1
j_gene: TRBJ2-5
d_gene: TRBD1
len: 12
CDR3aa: CASVGQQETQYF
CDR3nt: TGCGCCAGCGTGGGACAGCAAGAGACCCAGTACTTC

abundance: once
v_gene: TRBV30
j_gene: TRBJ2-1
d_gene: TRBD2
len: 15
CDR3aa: CAWSVGLAGAIVQFF
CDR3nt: TGTGCCTGGAGTGTAGGGCTAGCGGGAGCAATAGTGCAGTTCTTC

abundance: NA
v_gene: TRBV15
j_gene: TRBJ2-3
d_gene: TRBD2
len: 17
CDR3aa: CATSRGGGGSSTDTQYF
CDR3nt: TGTGCCACCAGCAGAGGCGGGGGAGGGAGTAGCACAGATACGCAGTATTTT

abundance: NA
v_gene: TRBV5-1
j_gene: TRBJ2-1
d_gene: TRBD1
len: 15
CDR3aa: CASTPVNRGDNEQFF
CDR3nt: TGCGCCAGCACCCCGGTAAACAGGGGGGACAATGAGCAGTTCTTC

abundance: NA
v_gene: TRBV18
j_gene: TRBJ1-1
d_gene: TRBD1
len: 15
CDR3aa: CASSPGTGGYTEAFF
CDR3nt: TGTGCCAGCTCACCAGGGACAGGGGGTTACACTGAAGCTTTCTTT

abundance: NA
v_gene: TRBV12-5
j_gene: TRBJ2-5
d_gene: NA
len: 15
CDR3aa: CASGLTTVRGETQYF
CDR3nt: TGTGCTAGTGGTTTGACAACGGTCAGGGGTGAGACCCAGTACTTC

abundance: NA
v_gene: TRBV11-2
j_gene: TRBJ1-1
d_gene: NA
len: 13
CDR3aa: CASSPPGNTEAFF
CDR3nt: TGTGCCAGCAGCCCCCCCGGTAACACTGAAGCTTTCTTT

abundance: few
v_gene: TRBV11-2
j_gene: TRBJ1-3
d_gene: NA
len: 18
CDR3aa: CASSSPWGVTESGNTIYF
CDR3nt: TGTGCCAGCAGCTCTCCTTGGGGGGTAACCGAGTCTGGAAACACCATATATTTT

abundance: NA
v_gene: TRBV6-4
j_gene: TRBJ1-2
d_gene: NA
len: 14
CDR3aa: CAIATGATKYGYTF
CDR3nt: TGTGCCATCGCGACGGGAGCCACGAAATATGGCTACACCTTC

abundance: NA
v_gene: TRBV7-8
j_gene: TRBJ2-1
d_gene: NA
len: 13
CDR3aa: CASSLDLRNEQFF
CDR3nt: TGTGCCAGCAGCTTAGATCTCCGGAATGAGCAGTTCTTC

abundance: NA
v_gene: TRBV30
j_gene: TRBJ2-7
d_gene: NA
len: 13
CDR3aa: CASRGASFYEQYF
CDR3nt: TGTGCCTCTCGGGGGGCCTCCTTCTACGAGCAGTACTTC